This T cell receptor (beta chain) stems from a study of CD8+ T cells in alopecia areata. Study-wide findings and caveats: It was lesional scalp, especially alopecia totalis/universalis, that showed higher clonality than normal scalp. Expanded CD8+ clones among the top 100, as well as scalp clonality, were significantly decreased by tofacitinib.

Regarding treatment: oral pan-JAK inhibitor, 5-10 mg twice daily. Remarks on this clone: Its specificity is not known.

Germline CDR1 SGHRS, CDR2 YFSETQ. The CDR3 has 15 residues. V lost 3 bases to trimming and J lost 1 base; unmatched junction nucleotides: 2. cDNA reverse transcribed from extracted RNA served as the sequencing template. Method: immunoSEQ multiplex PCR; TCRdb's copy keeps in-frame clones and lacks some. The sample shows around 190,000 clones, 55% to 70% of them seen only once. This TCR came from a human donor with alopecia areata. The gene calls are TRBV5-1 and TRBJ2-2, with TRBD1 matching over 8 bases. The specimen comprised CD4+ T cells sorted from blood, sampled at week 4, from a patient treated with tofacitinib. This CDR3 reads CASSSGQENTGELFF. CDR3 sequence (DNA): TGCGCCAGCAGCTCGGGACAGGAGAACACCGGGGAGCTGTTTTTT. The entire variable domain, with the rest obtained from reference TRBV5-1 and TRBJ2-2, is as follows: KAGVTQTPRYLIKTRGQQVTLSCSPISGHRSVSWYQQTPGQGLQFLFEYFSETQRNKGNFPGRFSGRQFSNSRSEMNVSTLELGDSALYLCASSSGQENTGELFFGEGSRLTVL.